These 18 T cell receptor beta chains share one sample of origin, sequenced in a study of blood T cell repertoires in COVID-19. Sequenced by immunoSEQ multiplex PCR; TCRdb stores in-frame clones only, minus some. The top ten hold roughly 15% of the sample, which has 170,000 or so clones, 80% to 85% seen once. The sample comprised peripheral blood. These receptors originate from a man between 18 and 35 years old with active or convalescent COVID-19.

This chain links TRBV5-4 with TRBJ2-3, with 7 bases lining up with TRBD1. After removal of 0 bases from V and 2 bases from J, the junction contained 3 bases not matched to a gene. The CDR3 contains 15 residues. Germline V CDR1 and CDR2: SGHNT, YYREEE (reference sequence). The CDR3 region is CASSLDRGYTDTQYF. For the CDR3, the DNA is TGTGCCAGCAGCTTGGACAGGGGTTACACAGATACGCAGTATTTT.

The V call is TRBV3-1 (or the pseudogene TRBV3-2), the J call TRBJ2-3; D possibly corresponds to TRBD2 (5 bases). V was cut by 1 base and J by 1 base, with 9 bases left in between. Germline V CDR1 and CDR2: LGHDT, YNNKEL (reference sequence). The CDR3 is 15 residues long. The CDR3 region has the DNA TGTGCCAGCAGCCAAGCTTCTAGCCGCACAGATACGCAGTATTTT. It codes for CASSQASSRTDTQYF.

In its sample, this clone was seen once. Germline and junction disagree at one end, which may indicate a read error. The chain joins TRBV19 to TRBJ2-7; D may be TRBD2 (5 bases). The germline V gene encodes CDR1 LNHDA and CDR2 SQIVND (reference sequence). This CDR3 has 14 amino acids. For the CDR3, the DNA is TGTGCCAGTAGTATAGGGCTAGCCGTCTACGGGCAGTACTTC. Protein sequence: CASSIGLAVYGQYF.

This chain connects TRBV10-1 to TRBJ1-5, with D uncertain. Germline V gives CDR1 WNHNN, CDR2 SYGVQD (reference sequence). Trimming stripped 3 bases from V and 6 bases from J, with 6 bases between. The CDR3 extends over 12 amino acids. The CDR3 DNA reads TGCGCCAGCAGTGACGGGAGTCAGCCCCAGCATTTT. It specifies CASSDGSQPQHF.

V usage is TRBV7-8 and J usage is TRBJ1-4; possibly TRBD1 for D (6 bases). Germline V gene lookup returns CDR1 SGHVS and CDR2 FQNEAQ. The CDR3 is 16 amino acids. V was clipped by 3 bases and J by 5 bases, with 16 bases between them. CDR3 sequence (DNA): TGTGCCAGCAGCTTTAGTAGGACAGCTCAAAATGAAAAACTGTTTTTT. It specifies CASSFSRTAQNEKLFF. Filled out from reference TRBV7-8 and TRBJ1-4, the complete variable domain reads GAGVSQSPRYKVAKRGQDVALRCDPISGHVSLFWYQQALGQGPEFLTYFQNEAQLDKSGLPSDRFFAERPEGSVSTLKIQRTQQEDSAVYLCASSFSRTAQNEKLFFGSGTQLSVL.

The gene calls are TRBV12-3 or TRBV12-4 and TRBJ1-1, with a weak D call TRBD1 (5 bases). V was cut by 6 bases and J by 2 bases, with 7 bases left in between. This CDR3 has 12 amino acids. CDR3 amino acids: CASRGDNTEAFF. DNA of the CDR3: TGTGCCAGCAGAGGGGATAACACTGAAGCTTTCTTT.

The chain uses TRBV11-2 and TRBJ2-7; no firm D call. The CDR3 is made up of 14 amino acids. The V gene's germline CDR1 is SGHAT and CDR2 FQNNGV. Trimming removed 2 bases from V and 0 bases from J, with 8 bases in between. The CDR3 here is CASSLIPRSYEQYF. CDR3 coding DNA: TGTGCCAGCAGCTTAATCCCCCGCTCCTACGAGCAGTACTTC. Using reference TRBV11-2 and TRBJ2-7 for the parts outside the CDR3, the full variable domain is EAGVAQSPRYKIIEKRQSVAFWCNPISGHATLYWYQQILGQGPKLLIQFQNNGVVDDSQLPKDRFSAERLKGVDSTLKIQPAKLEDSAVYLCASSLIPRSYEQYFGPGTRLTVT.

The rearrangement joins TRBV7-3 to TRBJ2-1, with D possibly TRBD2 on 5 matching bases. The CDR3 runs 15 residues. The V end lost 5 bases, the J end lost 0 bases, and 11 bases lay between the germline ends. The germline CDR1 and CDR2 sequences are SGHTA and FQGTGA. Here the CDR3 reads CASSPSGTSYNEQFF. The CDR3 DNA sequence: TGTGCCAGCAGCCCAAGCGGAACCTCCTACAATGAGCAGTTCTTC. The whole variable domain, filled in from reference TRBV7-3 and TRBJ2-1, reads GAGVSQTPSNKVTEKGKYVELRCDPISGHTALYWYRQSLGQGPEFLIYFQGTGAADDSGLPNDRFFAVRPEGSVSTLKIQRTERGDSAVYLCASSPSGTSYNEQFFGPGTRLTVL.

For the CDR3, the DNA is TGTGCCAGCAGCTCCGGGACTAGCATTAACTACGAGCAGTACTTC. Amino acid sequence: CASSSGTSINYEQYF. The genes are TRBV5-5 and TRBJ2-7, with 9 bases aligning to TRBD2. The CDR3 loop spans 15 amino acids. The V and J ends lost 3 bases and 3 bases, in that order; junction bases with no gene match: 7. The V gene's germline CDR1 is SGHKS and CDR2 YYEKEE (reference sequence).

This clone showed up just once. The CDR3 region has the DNA TGTGCCAGCAGCTTAGGGACTAGCGGGGGTCAAGAGACCCAGTACTTC. Translating gives CASSLGTSGGQETQYF. The genes are TRBV7-6 and TRBJ2-5; 13 bases match TRBD2. Germline values: CDR1 SGHVS, CDR2 FNYEAQ. This CDR3 is built from 16 residues. J lost 2 bases, V lost 1 base, and 1 base had no gene match.

CDR3 bases: TGTGCCAGCAGTGGGGCAGGTTGGGATGGCTACACCTTC. Its translation is CASSGAGWDGYTF. The rearrangement uses TRBV2 and TRBJ1-2; D remains unclear. The V gene lost 4 bases and the J gene lost 6 bases, with 12 bases spanning the gap. Germline V gene sequence: CDR1 SNHLY, CDR2 FYNNEI. The CDR3 is made up of 13 amino acids.

This clone was recorded once. The chain carries TRBV11-3 and TRBJ2-4; the match to TRBD2 covers 10 bases. The CDR3 totals 17 residues. Per germline, CDR1 SGHNT and CDR2 YENEEA. J lost 5 bases, V lost 1 base, and 8 bases had no gene match. The CDR3, as DNA: TGTGCCAGCAGCTTAGTAGAAGCGGGGGGGGATGAAAACATTCAGTACTTC. This translates into CASSLVEAGGDENIQYF. The full variable domain, its missing parts supplied by reference TRBV11-3 and TRBJ2-4, is EAGVVQSPRYKIIEKKQPVAFWCNPISGHNTLYWYLQNLGQGPELLIRYENEEAVDDSQLPKDRFSAERLKGVDSTLKIQPAELGDSAVYLCASSLVEAGGDENIQYFGAGTRLSVL.

This chain joins TRBV5-6 and TRBJ2-6; weak D call: TRBD1 (6 bases). The germline V and J ends were trimmed by 2 bases and 0 bases, with 15 bases remaining between them. Germline V gives CDR1 SGHDT, CDR2 YYEEEE. The CDR3 sequence is 18 residues long. In DNA form, the CDR3 reads TGTGCCAGCAGCTTCCGGCAGGGGAGTTACTCTGGGGCCAACGTCCTGACTTTC. It codes for CASSFRQGSYSGANVLTF.

The chain uses TRBV13 and TRBJ2-7, with 7 nucleotides matching TRBD1. J gave up 3 bases and V 3 bases, and 2 bases lay outside the gene matches. CDR1 is PRHDT, CDR2 FYEKMQ, per germline (reference sequence). The CDR3 sequence is 13 residues long. The CDR3 region has the DNA TGTGCCAGCAGCTTTGACAGGGACTACGAGCAGTACTTC. This codes for CASSFDRDYEQYF.

In DNA form, the CDR3 reads TGTGCCAGTAGTAAGGACAGCTCCTATAATTCACCCCTCCACTTT. Amino acids: CASSKDSSYNSPLHF. This chain connects TRBV19 to TRBJ1-6, with D maybe TRBD1 (6 bases). Germline-derived CDR1 and CDR2 are LNHDA and SQIVND (reference sequence). The CDR3 runs to 15 residues. Trimming took 4 bases from V and 0 from J, leaving 7 bases between them.

This chain links TRBV4-3 with TRBJ2-1, with 11 bases that match TRBD2. The CDR3 consists of 15 residues. The germline V gene encodes CDR1 LGHNA and CDR2 YSLEER. V lost 3 bases, J lost 10 bases, and 8 bases stayed unmatched. The DNA for the CDR3 is TGCGCCAGCAGCCATGGTAGCGGGAGGGCCCAGGAGCAGTTCTTC. Amino acids: CASSHGSGRAQEQFF.

The chain is built from TRBV30 and TRBJ1-2; 8 bases align to TRBD1. Per germline, CDR1 GTSNPN and CDR2 SVGIG (reference sequence). This CDR3 spans 13 amino acids. V shed 8 bases, J shed 5 bases, and the junction held 10 bases outside the gene matches. CDR3 amino acids: CAQTRDRFYGYTF. Written as DNA, the CDR3 is TGTGCCCAGACCCGGGACAGGTTTTATGGCTACACCTTC.

This CDR3 is CASSQTAGGRGTDTQYF. The DNA for the CDR3 is TGTGCCAGCAGCCAAACCGCGGGGGGGCGAGGCACAGATACGCAGTATTTT. This sequence joins TRBV4-2 and TRBJ2-3; 9 nucleotides agree with TRBD2. The ends lost 2 bases at V and 1 base at J; junction bases unmatched: 7. The germline gives CDR1 LGHNA, CDR2 YNFKEQ. This CDR3 is built from 17 residues.